The rows below give T cell receptor beta chains drawn from one sample of a study of response to subunit inactivated influenza vaccine. TCRdb re-derived calls from the RT-PCR reads in MiXCR, one entry per CDR3 protein. The sample holds about 700,000 distinct CDR3 sequences; over 11% are singletons and the top ten take 5.5% to 7%. This specimen was PBMCs from blood, taken around 15 days before vaccination. The receptors originated from a man aged 50 or older who received an inactivated influenza vaccine. CDR3s leave out the opening cysteine and the closing phenylalanine or tryptophan. The D gene is left open where the match is weak.

TRBV7-9	TRBD1	TRBJ2-3	ASSSTGGLSDTQY
TRBV20-1	NA	TRBJ1-4	SATGSHNEKLF
TRBV10-1	NA	TRBJ2-7	ASRKLRGFLSYEQY
TRBV2	NA	TRBJ1-1	ASRAMGGNTEAF
TRBV12-3/TRBV12-4	NA	TRBJ1-1	ASSHRQPNTEAF
TRBV7-3	NA	TRBJ2-1	ASSPLGVSEQF
TRBV14	NA	TRBJ2-1	ASSHQRTYNEQF
TRBV7-9	NA	TRBJ1-1	ASSLVDSAGTEAF
TRBV14	TRBD2	TRBJ2-7	ASSQDTGLAAYEQY
TRBV25-1	TRBD2	TRBJ2-3	ASSVSGTSADTQY
TRBV7-2	NA	TRBJ1-2	ASSLEGANYGYT
TRBV29-1	TRBD1	TRBJ2-6	SVSQGAGANVLT
TRBV7-9	TRBD1	TRBJ2-7	ASSSPTGQASYEQY
TRBV20-1	NA	TRBJ2-7	SAIVGDGSYEQY
TRBV7-9	NA	TRBJ2-7	ASSAEFGSYEQY
TRBV5-6	TRBD1	TRBJ2-7	ASSWRTGTGSYEQY
TRBV29-1	TRBD2	TRBJ2-5	SAGGLAGAETQY
TRBV29-1	NA	TRBJ1-3	SVGSGTSSGNTIY
TRBV10-3	TRBD2	TRBJ2-3	AISALFRDRGGDTQY
TRBV7-9	NA	TRBJ2-7	ASSLATRVEQY
TRBV7-8	TRBD2	TRBJ2-3	ASSQSSGAHLDTQY
TRBV5-1	NA	TRBJ2-3	ASQSGRLTDTQY
TRBV7-9	NA	TRBJ2-1	ASSLIVKPPVNNEQF
TRBV5-1	TRBD2	TRBJ2-7	ASSPRDYSYEQY
TRBV11-2	NA	TRBJ2-7	ASSLNPGDGEQY
TRBV28	NA	TRBJ2-7	ASVSGSSYEQY
TRBV4-1	NA	TRBJ2-2	ASSQDGGTGELF